This T cell receptor (beta chain) appears in the sequencing data of a study of blood T cell repertoires in COVID-19. Study summary: From the United States, Italy and Spain came samples of acute and convalescent COVID-19.

V lost 4 bases and J lost 9, with 10 bases in between. In germline, CDR1 is SNHLY, CDR2 FYNNEI. The CDR3 extends over 13 amino acids. In the study's own analysis: How many nucleated cells were present was estimated from reference gene primer amplification. The table came from immunoSEQ multiplex PCR; TCRdb's copy has only in-frame clones and leaves some out. V, J and clone size are taken as reported in that table, and D and trimming were inferred from the DNA itself. The data show around 210,000 clones, with 65% to 90% seen just once and 5.1% held by the top ten. The V gene is TRBV2, the J gene TRBJ1-6; D gene unclear. The source material was peripheral blood. The receptor's source is a man aged 45 to 65 with COVID-19, enrolled during active disease. Here the CDR3 reads CASSVYAVSPLHF. The CDR3 coding sequence is TGTGCCAGCAGTGTTTACGCGGTTTCACCCCTCCACTTT.